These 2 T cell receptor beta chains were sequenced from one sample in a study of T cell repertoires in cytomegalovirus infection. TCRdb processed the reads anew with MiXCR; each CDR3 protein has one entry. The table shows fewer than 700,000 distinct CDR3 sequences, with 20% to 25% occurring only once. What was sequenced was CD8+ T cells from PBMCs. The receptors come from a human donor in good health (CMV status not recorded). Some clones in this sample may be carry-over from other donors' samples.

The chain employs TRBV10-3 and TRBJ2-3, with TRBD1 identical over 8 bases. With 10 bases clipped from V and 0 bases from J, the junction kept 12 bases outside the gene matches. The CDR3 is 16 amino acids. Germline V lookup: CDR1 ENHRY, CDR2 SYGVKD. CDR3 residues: CATKTTGASSTDTQYF. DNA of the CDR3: TGTGCCACCAAGACGACAGGGGCCAGCAGCACAGATACGCAGTATTTT.

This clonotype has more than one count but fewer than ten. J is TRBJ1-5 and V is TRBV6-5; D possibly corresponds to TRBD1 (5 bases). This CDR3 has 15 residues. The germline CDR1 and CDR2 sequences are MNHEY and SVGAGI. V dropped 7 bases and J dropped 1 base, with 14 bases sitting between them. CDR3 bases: TGTGCCAGCACCTCCGACCGGGACAGCAATCAGCCCCAGCATTTT. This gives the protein CASTSDRDSNQPQHF.